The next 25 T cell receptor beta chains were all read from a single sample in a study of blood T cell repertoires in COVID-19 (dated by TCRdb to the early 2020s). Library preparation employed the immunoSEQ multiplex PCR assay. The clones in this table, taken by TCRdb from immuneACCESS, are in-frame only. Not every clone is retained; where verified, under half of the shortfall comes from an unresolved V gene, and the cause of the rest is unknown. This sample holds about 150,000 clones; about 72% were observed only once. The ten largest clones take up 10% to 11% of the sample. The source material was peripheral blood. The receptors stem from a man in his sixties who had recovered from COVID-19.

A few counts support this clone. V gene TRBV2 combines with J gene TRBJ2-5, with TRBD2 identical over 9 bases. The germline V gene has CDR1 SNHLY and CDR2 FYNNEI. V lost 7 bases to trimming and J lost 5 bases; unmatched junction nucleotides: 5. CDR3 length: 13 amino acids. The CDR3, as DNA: TGTGCCAGCAAATTAGCGGGAGTGGAGACCCAGTACTTC. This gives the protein CASKLAGVETQYF.

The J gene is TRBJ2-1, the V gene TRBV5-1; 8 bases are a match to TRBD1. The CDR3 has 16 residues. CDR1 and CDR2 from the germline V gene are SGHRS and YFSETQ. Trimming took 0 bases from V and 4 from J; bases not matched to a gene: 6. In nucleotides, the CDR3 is TGCGCCAGCAGCTTGGGTGGGGACAGGTCATACAATGAGCAGTTCTTC. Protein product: CASSLGGDRSYNEQFF.

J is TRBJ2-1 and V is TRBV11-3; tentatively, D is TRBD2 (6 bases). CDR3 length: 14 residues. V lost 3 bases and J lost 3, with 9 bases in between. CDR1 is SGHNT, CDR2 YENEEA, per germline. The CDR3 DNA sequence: TGTGCCAGCAGCTTTGGGGGACTCTACAATGAGCAGTTCTTC. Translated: CASSFGGLYNEQFF. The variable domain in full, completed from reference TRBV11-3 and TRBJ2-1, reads EAGVVQSPRYKIIEKKQPVAFWCNPISGHNTLYWYLQNLGQGPELLIRYENEEAVDDSQLPKDRFSAERLKGVDSTLKIQPAELGDSAVYLCASSFGGLYNEQFFGPGTRLTVL.

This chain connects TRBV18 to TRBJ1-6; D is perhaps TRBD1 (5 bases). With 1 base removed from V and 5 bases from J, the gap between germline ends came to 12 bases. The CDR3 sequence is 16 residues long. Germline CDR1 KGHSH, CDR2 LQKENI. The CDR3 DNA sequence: TGTGCCAGCTCACCACGCCGGGGGGACGATAATTCACCCCTCCACTTT. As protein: CASSPRRGDDNSPLHF.

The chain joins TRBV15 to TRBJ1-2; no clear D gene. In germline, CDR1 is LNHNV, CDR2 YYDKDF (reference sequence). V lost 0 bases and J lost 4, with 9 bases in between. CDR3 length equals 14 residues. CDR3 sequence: CATSRDQAPYGYTF. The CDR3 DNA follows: TGTGCCACCAGCAGAGATCAAGCACCCTATGGCTACACCTTC.

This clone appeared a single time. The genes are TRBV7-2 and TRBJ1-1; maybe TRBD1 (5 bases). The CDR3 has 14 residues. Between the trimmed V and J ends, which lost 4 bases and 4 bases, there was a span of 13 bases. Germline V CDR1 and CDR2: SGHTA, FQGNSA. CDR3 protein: CASSSLGGVTEAFF. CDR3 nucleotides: TGTGCCAGCAGCTCCTTGGGGGGAGTCACTGAAGCTTTCTTT.

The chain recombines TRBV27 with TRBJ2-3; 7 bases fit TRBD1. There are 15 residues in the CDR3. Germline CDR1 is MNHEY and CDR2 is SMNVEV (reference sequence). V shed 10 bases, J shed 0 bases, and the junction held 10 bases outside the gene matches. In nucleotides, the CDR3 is TGTGCCACCGGGGCCCTGGGACAGAGCACAGATACGCAGTATTTT. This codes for CATGALGQSTDTQYF.

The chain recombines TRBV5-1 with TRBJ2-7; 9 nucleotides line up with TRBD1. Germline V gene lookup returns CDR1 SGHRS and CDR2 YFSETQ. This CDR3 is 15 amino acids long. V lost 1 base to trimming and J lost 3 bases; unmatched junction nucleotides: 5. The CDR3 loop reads CASSLRTGGRYEQYF. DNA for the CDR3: TGCGCCAGCAGCTTGCGAACAGGGGGCCGCTACGAGCAGTACTTC.

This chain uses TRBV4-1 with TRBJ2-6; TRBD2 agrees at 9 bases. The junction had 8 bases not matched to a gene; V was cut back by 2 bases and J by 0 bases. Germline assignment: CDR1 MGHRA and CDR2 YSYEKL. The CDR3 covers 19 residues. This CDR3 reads CASSQRGAGGPSGANVLTF. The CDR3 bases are TGCGCCAGCAGCCAACGTGGGGCGGGGGGGCCCTCTGGGGCCAACGTCCTGACTTTC.

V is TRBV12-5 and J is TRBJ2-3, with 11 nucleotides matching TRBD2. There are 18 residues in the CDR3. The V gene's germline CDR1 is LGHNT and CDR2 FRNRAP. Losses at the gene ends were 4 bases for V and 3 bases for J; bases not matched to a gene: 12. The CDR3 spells CASGSGLAGPSRTDTQYF. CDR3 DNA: TGTGCTAGTGGTTCCGGACTAGCGGGCCCCTCACGGACAGATACGCAGTATTTT.

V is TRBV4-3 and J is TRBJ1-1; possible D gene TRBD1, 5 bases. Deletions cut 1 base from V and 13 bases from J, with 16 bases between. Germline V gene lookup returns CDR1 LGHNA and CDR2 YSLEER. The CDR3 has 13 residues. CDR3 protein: CASSQGSGMLGFF. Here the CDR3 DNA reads TGCGCCAGCAGCCAAGGTTCAGGGATGTTGGGTTTCTTT.

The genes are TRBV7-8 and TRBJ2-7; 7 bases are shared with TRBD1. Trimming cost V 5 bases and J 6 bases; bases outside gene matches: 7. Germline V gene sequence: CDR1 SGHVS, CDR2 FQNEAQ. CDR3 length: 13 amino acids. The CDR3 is CASSVPNRGEQYF. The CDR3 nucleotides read TGTGCCAGCAGCGTCCCAAACAGGGGCGAGCAGTACTTC.

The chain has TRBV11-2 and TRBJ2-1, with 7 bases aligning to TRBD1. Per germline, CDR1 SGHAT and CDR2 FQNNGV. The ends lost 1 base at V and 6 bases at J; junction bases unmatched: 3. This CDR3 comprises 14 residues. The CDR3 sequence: CASSLGRQGNEQFF. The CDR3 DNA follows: TGTGCCAGCAGCTTAGGTCGACAGGGCAATGAGCAGTTCTTC.

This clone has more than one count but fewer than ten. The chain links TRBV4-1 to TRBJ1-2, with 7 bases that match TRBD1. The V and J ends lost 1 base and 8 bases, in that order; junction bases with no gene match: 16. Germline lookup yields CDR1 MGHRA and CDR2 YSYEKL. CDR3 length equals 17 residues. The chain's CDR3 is CASSQVDVGGTNEGYTF. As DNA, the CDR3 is TGCGCCAGCAGCCAAGTGGATGTAGGGGGCACTAATGAGGGCTACACCTTC.

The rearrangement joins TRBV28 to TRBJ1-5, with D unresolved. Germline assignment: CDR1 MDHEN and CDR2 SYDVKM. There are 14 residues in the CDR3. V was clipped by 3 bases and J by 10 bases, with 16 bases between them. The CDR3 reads CASSFITDVRPQHF. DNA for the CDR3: TGTGCCAGCAGTTTTATCACAGATGTGCGCCCCCAGCATTTT.

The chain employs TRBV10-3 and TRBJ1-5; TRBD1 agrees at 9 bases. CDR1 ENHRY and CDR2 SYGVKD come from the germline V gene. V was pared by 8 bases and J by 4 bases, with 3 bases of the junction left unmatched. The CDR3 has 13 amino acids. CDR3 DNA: TGTGCCATCGGGACAGGGATTAATCAGCCCCAGCATTTT. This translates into CAIGTGINQPQHF.

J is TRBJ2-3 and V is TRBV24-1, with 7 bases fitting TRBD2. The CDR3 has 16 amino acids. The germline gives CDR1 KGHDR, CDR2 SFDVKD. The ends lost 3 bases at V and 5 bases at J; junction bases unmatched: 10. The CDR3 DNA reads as TGTGCCACCAGTGATCGTGGCGGGAGAGGACAAGATACGCAGTATTTT. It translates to CATSDRGGRGQDTQYF.

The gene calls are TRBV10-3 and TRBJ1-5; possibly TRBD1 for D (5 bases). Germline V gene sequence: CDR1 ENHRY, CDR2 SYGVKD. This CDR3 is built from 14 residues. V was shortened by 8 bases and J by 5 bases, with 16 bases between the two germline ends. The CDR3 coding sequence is TGTGCCATCCGAGCGGGACGTGGGGATCAGCCCCAGCATTTT. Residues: CAIRAGRGDQPQHF.

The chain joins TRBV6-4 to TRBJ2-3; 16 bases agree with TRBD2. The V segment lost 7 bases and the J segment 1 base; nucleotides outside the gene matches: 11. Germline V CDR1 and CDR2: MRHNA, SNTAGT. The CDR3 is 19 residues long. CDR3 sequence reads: CASTIGGLAGGEGTDTQYF. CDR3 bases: TGTGCCAGCACTATAGGGGGACTAGCGGGAGGGGAAGGCACAGATACGCAGTATTTT.

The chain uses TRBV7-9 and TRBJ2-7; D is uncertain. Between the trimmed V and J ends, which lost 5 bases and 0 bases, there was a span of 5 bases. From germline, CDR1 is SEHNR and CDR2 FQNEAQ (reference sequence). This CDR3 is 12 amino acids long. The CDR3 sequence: CASSRSSYEQYF. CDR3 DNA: TGTGCCAGCAGCCGTAGCTCCTACGAGCAGTACTTC.

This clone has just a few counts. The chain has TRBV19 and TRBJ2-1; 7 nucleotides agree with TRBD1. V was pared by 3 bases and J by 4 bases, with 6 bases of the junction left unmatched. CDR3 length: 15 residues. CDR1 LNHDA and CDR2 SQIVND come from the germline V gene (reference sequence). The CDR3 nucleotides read TGTGCCAGTAGTATGGAAGGGGGCGCGTACAATGAGCAGTTCTTC. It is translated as CASSMEGGAYNEQFF.

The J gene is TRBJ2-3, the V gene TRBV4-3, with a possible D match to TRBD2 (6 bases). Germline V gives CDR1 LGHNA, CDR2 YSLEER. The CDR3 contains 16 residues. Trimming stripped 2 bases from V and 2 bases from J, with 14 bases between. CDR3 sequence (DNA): TGCGCCAGCAGCCAAAACGAGGGACTTTCCACAGATACGCAGTATTTT. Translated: CASSQNEGLSTDTQYF.

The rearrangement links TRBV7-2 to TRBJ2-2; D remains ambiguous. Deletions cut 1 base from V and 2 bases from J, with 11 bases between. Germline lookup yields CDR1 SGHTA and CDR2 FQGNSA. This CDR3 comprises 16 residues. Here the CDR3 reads CASSLVATFNTGELFF. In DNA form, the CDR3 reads TGTGCCAGCAGCTTAGTCGCAACATTTAACACCGGGGAGCTGTTTTTT.

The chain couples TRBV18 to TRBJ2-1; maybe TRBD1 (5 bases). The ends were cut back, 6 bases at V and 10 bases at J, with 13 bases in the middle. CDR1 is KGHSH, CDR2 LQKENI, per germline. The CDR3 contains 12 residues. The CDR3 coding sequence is TGTGCCAGCTCCGAGTCACAGGTGGAGCAGTTCTTC. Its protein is CASSESQVEQFF.

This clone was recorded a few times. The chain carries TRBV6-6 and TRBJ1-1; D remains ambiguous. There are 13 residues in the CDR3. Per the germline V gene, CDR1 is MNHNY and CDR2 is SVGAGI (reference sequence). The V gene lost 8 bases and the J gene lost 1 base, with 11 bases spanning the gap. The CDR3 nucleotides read TGTGCCAGCGCTCGGGAAGCGAACACTGAAGCTTTCTTT. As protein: CASAREANTEAFF.